This passage covers 7 T cell receptor beta chains from one sample sequenced in a study of response to subunit inactivated influenza vaccine. TCRdb used MiXCR to reprocess the RT-PCR reads, holding one entry per CDR3 protein. The sample carries 500,000 to 600,000 distinct CDR3 sequences, 12% recorded once. The specimen was PBMCs from blood, collected on the day of vaccination. The origin of the receptors is a man aged 50 to 60 who received an inactivated influenza vaccine.

This chain uses TRBV9 with TRBJ2-1; 10 bases map to TRBD2. Germline CDR1 reads SGDLS; CDR2 reads YYNGEE. This CDR3 has 18 amino acids. J gave up 8 bases and V 3 bases, and 17 bases lay outside the gene matches. Here the CDR3 DNA reads TGTGCCAGCAGCGCGGGACTAGCGTCGGCTTACAAGGGAGATGAGCAGTTCTTC. Translating gives CASSAGLASAYKGDEQFF. Variable domain in full (rest from reference TRBV9 and TRBJ2-1): DSGVTQTPKHLITATGQRVTLRCSPRSGDLSVYWYQQSLDQGLQFLIQYYNGEERAKGNILERFSAQQFPDLHSELNLSSLELGDSALYFCASSAGLASAYKGDEQFFGPGTRLTVL.

Comments on this clonotype: A much larger clone differs by one base, so this may be a read error. V usage is TRBV4-3 and J usage is TRBJ2-7, with D unresolved. V lost 2 bases and J 0 bases, leaving 11 bases between the germline ends. The CDR3 is made up of 15 amino acids. CDR1 is LGHNA and CDR2 is YSLEER in the germline V gene. This chain's CDR3 is CASSQWYGSSYEQYF. DNA of the CDR3: TGCGCCAGCAGCCAATGGTATGGAAGCTCCTACGAGCAGTACTTC.

This chain links TRBV11-2 with TRBJ1-1, with unresolved D. The V end lost 6 bases, the J end lost 1 base, and 30 bases lay between the germline ends. Germline CDR1 SGHAT, CDR2 FQNNGV. This CDR3 has 20 amino acids. The CDR3 sequence is CASRVLGPGGIYMGNTEAFF. In DNA, the CDR3 is TGTGCCAGCAGAGTCCTAGGCCCGGGAGGGATCTATATGGGGAACACTGAAGCTTTCTTT.

The gene calls are TRBV20-1 and TRBJ2-3; 10 bases match TRBD2. The ends lost 6 bases at V and 6 bases at J; junction bases unmatched: 12. Germline CDR1 DFQATT, CDR2 SNEGSKA (reference sequence). CDR3 length equals 15 residues. CDR3 nucleotides: TGCAGTGCCTCCTGGAGCGGGGGGGCCCGGGATACGCAGTATTTT. Its translation is CSASWSGGARDTQYF.

At least ten counts were recorded for this clonotype. The rearrangement uses TRBV28 and TRBJ2-1; D is unresolved. Germline loops: CDR1 MDHEN, CDR2 SYDVKM. Trimming took off 8 bases at V and 8 bases at J, with 16 bases between the two ends. This CDR3 region has 13 residues. CDR3 DNA sequence: TGTGCCAGCCTCCCTGGGATTTCCGATGAGCAGTTCTTC. It yields the protein CASLPGISDEQFF.

This clonotype has a count of ten or more. The chain joins TRBV9 to TRBJ2-7, with 8 bases fitting TRBD1. The V and J ends lost 0 bases and 5 bases, in that order; junction bases with no gene match: 7. CDR3 size: 15 residues. Germline CDR1 reads SGDLS; CDR2 reads YYNGEE. CDR3 in amino acids: CASSVAPGGFDEQYF. The CDR3 coding sequence is TGTGCCAGCAGCGTAGCTCCAGGGGGCTTCGACGAGCAGTACTTC.

The chain uses TRBV12-3 or TRBV12-4 and TRBJ1-1; the D gene is possibly TRBD1 (5 bases). V lost 6 bases and J 2 bases, leaving 13 bases between the germline ends. The CDR3 loop spans 14 amino acids. Here the CDR3 DNA reads TGTGCCAGCAGGGTCGGGACGGCCAACACTGAAGCTTTCTTT. Translated, it gives CASRVGTANTEAFF.